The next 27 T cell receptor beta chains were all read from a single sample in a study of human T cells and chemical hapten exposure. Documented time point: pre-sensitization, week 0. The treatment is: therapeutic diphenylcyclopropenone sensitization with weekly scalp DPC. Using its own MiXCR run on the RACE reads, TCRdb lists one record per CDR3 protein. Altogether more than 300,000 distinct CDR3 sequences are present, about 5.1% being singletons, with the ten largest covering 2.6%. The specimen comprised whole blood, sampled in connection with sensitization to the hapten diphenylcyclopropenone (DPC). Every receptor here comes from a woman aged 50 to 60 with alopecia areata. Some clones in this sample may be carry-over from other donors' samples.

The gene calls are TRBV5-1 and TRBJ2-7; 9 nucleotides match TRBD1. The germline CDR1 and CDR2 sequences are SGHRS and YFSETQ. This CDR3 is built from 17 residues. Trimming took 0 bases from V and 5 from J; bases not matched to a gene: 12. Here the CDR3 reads CASSLVSRRTGAHEQYF. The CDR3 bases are TGCGCCAGCAGCTTGGTGAGTCGGAGGACAGGGGCCCACGAGCAGTACTTC. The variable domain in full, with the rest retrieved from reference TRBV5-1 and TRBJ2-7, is KAGVTQTPRYLIKTRGQQVTLSCSPISGHRSVSWYQQTPGQGLQFLFEYFSETQRNKGNFPGRFSGRQFSNSRSEMNVSTLELGDSALYLCASSLVSRRTGAHEQYFGPGTRLTVT.

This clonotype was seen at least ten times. The CDR3 spells CASSAAVVDTQYF. The CDR3 DNA follows: TGTGCCAGCAGCGCGGCCGTCGTCGATACGCAGTATTTT. The chain links TRBV7-8 to TRBJ2-3; D ambiguous. The CDR3 is made up of 13 amino acids. Germline CDR1 and CDR2: SGHVS and FQNEAQ. Trimming took off 5 bases at V and 6 bases at J, with 12 bases between the two ends.

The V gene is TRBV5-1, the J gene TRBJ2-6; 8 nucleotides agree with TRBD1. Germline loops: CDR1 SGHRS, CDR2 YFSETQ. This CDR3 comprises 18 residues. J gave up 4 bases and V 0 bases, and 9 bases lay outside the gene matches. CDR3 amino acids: CASSLVGQGTPGANVLTF. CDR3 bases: TGCGCCAGCAGCTTGGTTGGACAGGGAACCCCCGGGGCCAACGTCCTGACTTTC.

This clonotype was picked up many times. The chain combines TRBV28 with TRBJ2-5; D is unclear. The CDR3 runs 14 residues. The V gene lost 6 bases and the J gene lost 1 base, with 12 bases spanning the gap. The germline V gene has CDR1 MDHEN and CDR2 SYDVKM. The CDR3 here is CASSRRITQETQYF. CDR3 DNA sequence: TGTGCCAGCAGCCGCCGCATAACCCAAGAGACCCAGTACTTC.

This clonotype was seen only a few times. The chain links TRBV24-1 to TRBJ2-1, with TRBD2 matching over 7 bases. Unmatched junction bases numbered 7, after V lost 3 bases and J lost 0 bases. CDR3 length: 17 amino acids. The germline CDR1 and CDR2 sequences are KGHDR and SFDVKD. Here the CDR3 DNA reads TGTGCCACCAGTGATATTACCCGGACTAGCTCCTACAATGAGCAGTTCTTC. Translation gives CATSDITRTSSYNEQFF.

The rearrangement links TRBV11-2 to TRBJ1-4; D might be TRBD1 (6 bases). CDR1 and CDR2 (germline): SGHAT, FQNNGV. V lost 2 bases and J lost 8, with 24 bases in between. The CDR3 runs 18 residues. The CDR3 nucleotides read TGTGCCAGCAGCTTAATTCTCCAGGGTAGGGGGAATAAGGAAAAACTGTTTTTT. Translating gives CASSLILQGRGNKEKLFF. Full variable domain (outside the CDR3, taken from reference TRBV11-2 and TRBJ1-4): EAGVAQSPRYKIIEKRQSVAFWCNPISGHATLYWYQQILGQGPKLLIQFQNNGVVDDSQLPKDRFSAERLKGVDSTLKIQPAKLEDSAVYLCASSLILQGRGNKEKLFFGSGTQLSVL.

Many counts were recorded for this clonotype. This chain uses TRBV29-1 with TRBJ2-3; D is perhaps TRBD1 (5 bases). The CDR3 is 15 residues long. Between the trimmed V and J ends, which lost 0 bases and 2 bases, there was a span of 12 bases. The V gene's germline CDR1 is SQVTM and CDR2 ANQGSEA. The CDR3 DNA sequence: TGCAGCGTTGAAGATCACCCAGGGAACACAGATACGCAGTATTTT. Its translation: CSVEDHPGNTDTQYF.

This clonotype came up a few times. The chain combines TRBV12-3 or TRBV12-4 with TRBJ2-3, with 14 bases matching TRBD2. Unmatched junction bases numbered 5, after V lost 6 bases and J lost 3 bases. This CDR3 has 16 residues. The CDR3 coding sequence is TGTGCCAGCAGACCGACTAGCGGGAGGGTGACAGATACGCAGTATTTT. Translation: CASRPTSGRVTDTQYF.

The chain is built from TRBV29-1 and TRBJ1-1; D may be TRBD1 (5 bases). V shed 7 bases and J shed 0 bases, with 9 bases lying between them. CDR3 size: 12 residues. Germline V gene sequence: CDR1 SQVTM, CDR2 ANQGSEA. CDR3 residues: CSAGRVNTEAFF. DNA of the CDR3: TGCAGCGCGGGACGGGTGAACACTGAAGCTTTCTTT. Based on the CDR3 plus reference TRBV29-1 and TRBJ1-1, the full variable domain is SAVISQKPSRDICQRGTSLTIQCQVDSQVTMMFWYRQQPGQSLTLIATANQGSEATYESGFVIDKFPISRPNLTFSTLTVSNMSPEDSSIYLCSAGRVNTEAFFGQGTRLTVV.

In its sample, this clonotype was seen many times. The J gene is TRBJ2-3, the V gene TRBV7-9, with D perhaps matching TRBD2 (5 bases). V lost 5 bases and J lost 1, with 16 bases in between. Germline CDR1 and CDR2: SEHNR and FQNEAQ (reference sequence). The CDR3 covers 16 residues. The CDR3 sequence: CASSDPLAPGTDTQYF. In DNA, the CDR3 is TGTGCCAGCAGCGATCCTCTAGCACCCGGCACAGATACGCAGTATTTT.

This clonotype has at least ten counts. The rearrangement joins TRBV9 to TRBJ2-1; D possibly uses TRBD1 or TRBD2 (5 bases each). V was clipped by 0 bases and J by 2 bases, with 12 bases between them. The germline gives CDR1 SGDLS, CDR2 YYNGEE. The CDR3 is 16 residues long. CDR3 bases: TGTGCCAGCAGCGTAGTTGTGGGGACCACCTACAATGAGCAGTTCTTC. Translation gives CASSVVVGTTYNEQFF.

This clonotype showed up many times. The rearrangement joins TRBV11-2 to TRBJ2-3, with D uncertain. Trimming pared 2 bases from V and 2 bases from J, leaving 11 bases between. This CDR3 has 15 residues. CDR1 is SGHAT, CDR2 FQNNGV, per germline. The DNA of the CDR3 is TGTGCCAGCAGCTTAAGAGCACTATACACAGATACGCAGTATTTT. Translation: CASSLRALYTDTQYF.

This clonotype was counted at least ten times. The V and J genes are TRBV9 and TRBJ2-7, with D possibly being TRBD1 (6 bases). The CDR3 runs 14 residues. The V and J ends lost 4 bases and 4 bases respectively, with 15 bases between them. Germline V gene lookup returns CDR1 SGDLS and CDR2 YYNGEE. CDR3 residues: CASSSSGTSYEQYF. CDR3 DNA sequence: TGTGCCAGCAGCTCATCCGGGACATCATACGAGCAGTACTTC.

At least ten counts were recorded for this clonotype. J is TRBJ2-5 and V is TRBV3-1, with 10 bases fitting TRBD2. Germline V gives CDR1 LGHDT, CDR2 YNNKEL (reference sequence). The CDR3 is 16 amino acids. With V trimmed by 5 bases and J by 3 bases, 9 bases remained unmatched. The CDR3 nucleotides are TGTGCCAGCAGCTCTATGAGCGGGGGGGGAAAAGAGACCCAGTACTTC. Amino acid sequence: CASSSMSGGGKETQYF.

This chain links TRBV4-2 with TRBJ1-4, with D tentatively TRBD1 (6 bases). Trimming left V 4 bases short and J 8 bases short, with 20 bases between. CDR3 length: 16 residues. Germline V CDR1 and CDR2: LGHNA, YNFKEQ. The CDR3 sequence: CASSPVEGQWKEKLFF. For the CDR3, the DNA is TGTGCCAGCAGCCCCGTTGAAGGACAGTGGAAGGAAAAACTGTTTTTT.

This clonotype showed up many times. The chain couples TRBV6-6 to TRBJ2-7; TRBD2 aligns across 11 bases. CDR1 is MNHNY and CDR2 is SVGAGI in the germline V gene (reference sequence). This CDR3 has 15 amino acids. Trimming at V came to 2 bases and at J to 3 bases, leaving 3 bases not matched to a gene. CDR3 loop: CASSYPTSGGYEQYF. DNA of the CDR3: TGTGCCAGCAGTTACCCCACTAGCGGGGGCTACGAGCAGTACTTC.

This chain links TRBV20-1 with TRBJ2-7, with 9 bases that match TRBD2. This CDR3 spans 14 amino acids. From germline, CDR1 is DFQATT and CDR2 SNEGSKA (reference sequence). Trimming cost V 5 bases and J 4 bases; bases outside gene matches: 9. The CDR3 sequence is CSAPFGTSWYEQYF. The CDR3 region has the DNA TGCAGTGCTCCCTTTGGGACTAGCTGGTACGAGCAGTACTTC.

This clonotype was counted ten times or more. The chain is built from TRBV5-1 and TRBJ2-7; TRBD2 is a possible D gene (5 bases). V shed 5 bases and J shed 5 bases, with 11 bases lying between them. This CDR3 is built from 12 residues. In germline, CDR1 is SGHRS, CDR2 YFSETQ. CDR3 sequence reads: CASSREGHEQYF. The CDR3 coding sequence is TGCGCCAGCAGTCGTGAGGGCCACGAGCAGTACTTC.

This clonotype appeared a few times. The DNA of the CDR3 is TGTGCCAGCAGCCAAGATCCAGGGCTCGTCTCCTACGAGCAGTACTTC. Protein: CASSQDPGLVSYEQYF. The chain carries TRBV3-1 and TRBJ2-7; TRBD1 is a possible D gene (5 bases). This CDR3 is built from 16 residues. V lost 0 bases and J 0 bases, leaving 12 bases between the germline ends. Looked up from germline, CDR1 is LGHDT and CDR2 is YNNKEL (reference sequence).

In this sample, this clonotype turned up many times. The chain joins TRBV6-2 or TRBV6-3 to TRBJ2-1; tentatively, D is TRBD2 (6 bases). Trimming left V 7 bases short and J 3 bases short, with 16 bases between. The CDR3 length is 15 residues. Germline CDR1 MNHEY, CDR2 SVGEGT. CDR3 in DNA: TGTGCCAGCAACAACATGTTAGCGGACTACAATGAGCAGTTCTTC. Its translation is CASNNMLADYNEQFF.

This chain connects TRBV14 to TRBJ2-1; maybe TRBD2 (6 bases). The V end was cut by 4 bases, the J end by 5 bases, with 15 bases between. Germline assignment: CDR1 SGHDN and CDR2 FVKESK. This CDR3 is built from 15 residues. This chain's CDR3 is CASSPRAGPDNEQFF. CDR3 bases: TGTGCCAGCAGCCCGCGGGCGGGACCGGACAATGAGCAGTTCTTC.

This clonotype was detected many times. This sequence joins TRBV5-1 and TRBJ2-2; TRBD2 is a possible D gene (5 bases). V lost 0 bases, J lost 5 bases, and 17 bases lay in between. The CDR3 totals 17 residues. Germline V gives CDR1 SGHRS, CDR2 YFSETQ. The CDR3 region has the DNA TGCGCCAGCAGCTTGGTGGCTAGCACCCCGGGGACCGGGGAGCTGTTTTTT. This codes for CASSLVASTPGTGELFF.

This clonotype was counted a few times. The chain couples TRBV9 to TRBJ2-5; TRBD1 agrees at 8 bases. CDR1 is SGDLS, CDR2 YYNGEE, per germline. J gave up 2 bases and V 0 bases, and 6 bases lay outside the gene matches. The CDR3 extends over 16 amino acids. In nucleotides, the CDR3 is TGTGCCAGCAGCGTAGCTATTGGACAGGGACAAGAGACCCAGTACTTC. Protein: CASSVAIGQGQETQYF.

The CDR3 sequence is CSVGGGLLVNEQFF. As DNA, the CDR3 is TGCAGCGTTGGCGGAGGCCTCCTTGTCAATGAGCAGTTCTTC. This chain uses TRBV29-1 with TRBJ2-1; D possibly corresponds to TRBD2 (5 bases). V shed 4 bases and J shed 6 bases, with 16 bases lying between them. The CDR3 sequence is 14 residues long. Germline CDR1 reads SQVTM; CDR2 reads ANQGSEA.

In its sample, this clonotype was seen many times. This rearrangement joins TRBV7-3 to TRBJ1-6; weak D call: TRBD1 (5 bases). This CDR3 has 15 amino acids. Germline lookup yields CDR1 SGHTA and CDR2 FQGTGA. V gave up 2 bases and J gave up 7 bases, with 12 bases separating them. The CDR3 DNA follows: TGTGCCAGCAGCTTATTAGATGGGGCCAATTCACCCCTCCACTTT. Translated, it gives CASSLLDGANSPLHF.

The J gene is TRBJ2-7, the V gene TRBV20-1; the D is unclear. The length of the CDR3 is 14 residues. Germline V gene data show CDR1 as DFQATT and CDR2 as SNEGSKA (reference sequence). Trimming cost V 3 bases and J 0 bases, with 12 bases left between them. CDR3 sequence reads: CSARALSSSYEQYF. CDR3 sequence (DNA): TGCAGTGCTAGGGCCCTGTCCAGCTCCTACGAGCAGTACTTC.

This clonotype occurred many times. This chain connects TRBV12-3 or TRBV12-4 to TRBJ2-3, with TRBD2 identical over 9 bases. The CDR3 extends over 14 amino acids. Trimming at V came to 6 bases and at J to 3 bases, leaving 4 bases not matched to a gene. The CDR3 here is CASRISGRTDTQYF. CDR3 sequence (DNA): TGTGCCAGCAGAATTAGCGGGAGAACAGATACGCAGTATTTT.